The TCR beta chain described here comes from a study of T-cell reconstitution after alpha-beta-depleted transplantation in children listed by TCRdb under 2016. As for the study more broadly: T-cell immune reconstitution after TCRalphabeta/CD19-depleted allogeneic hematopoietic cell transplantation in children was quantitatively tracked in the study by means of TCR repertoire profiling.

Libraries were prepared through PCR. For sequencing, an Illumina HiSeq 2500 was employed. To normalize quantification of the TCRbeta repertoire, the TCR libraries were built with molecular barcoding that relied on unique molecular identifiers. Using fastp trimming at Q25 and MiXCR clonotype assembly, TCRdb reanalyzed the public sequencing data and kept in-frame beta chains. Here each entry gathers all rows of one CDR3 protein and keeps the most common genes and DNA. This sample gives some 460,000 distinct CDR3 sequences in total; 15% to 20% of them show up just once. The leading ten clones occupy about 32% of the sample. What the authors observed across the whole study: In some patients, the high TCRbeta diversity seen at day 60 was put down to recipient T cells and intrathymic progenitors that had survived conditioning. Over subsequent months, a decline in hyperexpanded clone frequencies was noted, and after one year, T-cell counts and TCRbeta diversity were mostly ascribed to newly produced T cells. The apparently early recovery of alphabetaT-cell counts about two months after transplant reportedly depended on only several hundred rapidly expanded clones that came from non-depleted graft cells.

Regarding this clonotype: The specificity of this receptor is unknown. Base qualities are not recorded, but no much larger clone differs from it by a single base.

V is clipped by 2 bases and J by 15 bases, and the sequence between their germline boundaries is 8 bases long. From the cysteine up to the phenylalanine, the CDR3 has a length of 9 residues. CDR3 DNA only is kept here, 27 bases in frame from base 1. Taken from the germline V gene (reference sequence), the CDR1 and CDR2 loops are DFQATT and SNEGSKA. Per the publication, the treatment or condition label means: allogeneic hematopoietic cell transplantation with graft depleted of TCRalphabeta T cells and CD19 B cells. Transplant recipients were children who received TCRalphabeta/CD19-depleted allogeneic hematopoietic cell grafts.

The rearranged chain carries TRBV20-1 and TRBJ2-4; the D gene may be TRBD1 or TRBD2, since each aligns over 5 bases. The sequenced sample was PBMCs, mostly from graft donor cells, obtained 360 days after TCRalphabeta/CD19-depleted stem cell transplant. This sequence originates from a boy under two years old who had a stem cell transplant for Wiskott-Aldrich syndrome, so the T cells may come from the graft donor. The DNA sequence reads TGCAGTGCTAGACCGGGACCGTACTTC. Its translation reads: CSARPGPYF.